This TCR beta chain is from a study of cytomegalovirus exposure and HLA in healthy donors. The PCR was carried out with 60 Vbeta primers and 13 Jbeta primers. Libraries were prepared by immunoSEQ multiplex PCR; TCRdb keeps only in-frame clonotypes and omits some of them. The table lists 130,000 or so clones, about 74% of them singletons. In its sample, this clone was seen a few times. Its antigen is currently unknown. This CDR3 is built from 15 residues. CDR1 is MDHEN and CDR2 is SYDVKM in the germline V gene. The trim removed 3 bases at V and 2 bases at J, leaving 1 base unmatched. Findings and caveats of the study: Cytomegalovirus status was reportedly diagnosed by the classifier with high sensitivity and specificity. Sequencing likely generated an artifact that appeared as a cluster of highly shared sequence variants. A later analysis reported that several of the most significant clusters appeared to be linked to common viral pathogens, among them Epstein-Barr virus. Cytomegalovirus-associated TCR beta chains were listed, numbering roughly 150.

The sequenced sample was PBMCs. This sequence joins TRBV28 and TRBJ2-7, with 13 bases lining up with TRBD2. The receptor was derived from a man between 18 and 35 years old in good health and CMV-seropositive. The DNA for the CDR3 is TGTGCCAGCAGTTTCGGACTAGCGGGGGCCTACGAGCAGTACTTC. Protein: CASSFGLAGAYEQYF.